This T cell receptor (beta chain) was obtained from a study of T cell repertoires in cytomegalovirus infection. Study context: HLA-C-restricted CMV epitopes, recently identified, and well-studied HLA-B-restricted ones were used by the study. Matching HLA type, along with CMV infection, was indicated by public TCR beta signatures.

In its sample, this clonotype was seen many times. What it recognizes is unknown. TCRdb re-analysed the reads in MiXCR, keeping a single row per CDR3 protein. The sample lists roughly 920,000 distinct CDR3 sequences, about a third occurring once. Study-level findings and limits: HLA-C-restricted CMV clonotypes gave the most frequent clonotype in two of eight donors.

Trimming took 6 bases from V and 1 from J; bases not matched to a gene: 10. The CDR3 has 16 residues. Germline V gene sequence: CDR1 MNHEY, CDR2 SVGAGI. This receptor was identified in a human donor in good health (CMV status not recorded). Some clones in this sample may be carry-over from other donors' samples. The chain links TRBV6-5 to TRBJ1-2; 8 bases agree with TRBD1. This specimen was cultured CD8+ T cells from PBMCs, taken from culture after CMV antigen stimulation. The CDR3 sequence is CASRGQGILINYGYTF. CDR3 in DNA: TGTGCCAGCAGAGGACAGGGTATACTCATTAACTATGGCTACACCTTC.